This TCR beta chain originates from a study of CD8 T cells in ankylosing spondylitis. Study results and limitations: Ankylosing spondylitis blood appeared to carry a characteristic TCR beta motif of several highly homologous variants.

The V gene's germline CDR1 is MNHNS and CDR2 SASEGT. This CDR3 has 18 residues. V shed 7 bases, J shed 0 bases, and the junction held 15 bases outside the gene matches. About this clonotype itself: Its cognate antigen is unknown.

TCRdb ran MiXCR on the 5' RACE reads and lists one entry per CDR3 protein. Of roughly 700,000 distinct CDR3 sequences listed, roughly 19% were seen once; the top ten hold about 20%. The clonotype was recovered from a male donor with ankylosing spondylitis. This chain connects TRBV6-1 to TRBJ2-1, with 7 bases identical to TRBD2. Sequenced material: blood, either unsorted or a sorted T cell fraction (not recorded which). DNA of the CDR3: TGTGCCAGCAATGGGCGTAGCGGGTATACGAGCTCCTACAATGAGCAGTTCTTC. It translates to CASNGRSGYTSSYNEQFF.